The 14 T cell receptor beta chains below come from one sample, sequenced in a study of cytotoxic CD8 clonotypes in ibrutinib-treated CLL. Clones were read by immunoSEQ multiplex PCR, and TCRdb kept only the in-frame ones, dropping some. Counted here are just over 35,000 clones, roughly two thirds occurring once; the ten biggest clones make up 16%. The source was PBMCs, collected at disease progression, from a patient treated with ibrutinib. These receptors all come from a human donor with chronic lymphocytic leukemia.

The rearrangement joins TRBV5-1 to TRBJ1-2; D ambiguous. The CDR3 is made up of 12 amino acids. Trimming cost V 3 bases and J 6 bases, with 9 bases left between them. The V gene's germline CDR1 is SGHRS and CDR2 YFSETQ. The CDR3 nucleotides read TGCGCCAGCAGCTCCACGGTTGATGGCTACACCTTC. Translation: CASSSTVDGYTF.

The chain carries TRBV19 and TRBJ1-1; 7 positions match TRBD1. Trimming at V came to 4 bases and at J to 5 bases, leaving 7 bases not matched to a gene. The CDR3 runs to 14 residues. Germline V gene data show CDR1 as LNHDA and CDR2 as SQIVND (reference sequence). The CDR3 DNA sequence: TGTGCCAGTAGTACGAACAGGGGTAGGACTGAAGCTTTCTTT. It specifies CASSTNRGRTEAFF.

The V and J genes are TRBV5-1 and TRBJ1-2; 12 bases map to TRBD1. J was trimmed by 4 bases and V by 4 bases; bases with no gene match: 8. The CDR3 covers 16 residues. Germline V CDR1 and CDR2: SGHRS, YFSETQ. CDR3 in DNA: TGCGCCAGCAGCGACGAAGGGACAGGGGGCGGCTATGGCTACACCTTC. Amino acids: CASSDEGTGGGYGYTF.

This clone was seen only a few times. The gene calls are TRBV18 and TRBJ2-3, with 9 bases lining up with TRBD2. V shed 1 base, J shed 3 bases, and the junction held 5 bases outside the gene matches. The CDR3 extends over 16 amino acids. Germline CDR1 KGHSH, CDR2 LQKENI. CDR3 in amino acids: CASSPRPAGGTDTQYF. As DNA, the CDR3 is TGTGCCAGCTCACCACGGCCGGCGGGGGGGACAGATACGCAGTATTTT.

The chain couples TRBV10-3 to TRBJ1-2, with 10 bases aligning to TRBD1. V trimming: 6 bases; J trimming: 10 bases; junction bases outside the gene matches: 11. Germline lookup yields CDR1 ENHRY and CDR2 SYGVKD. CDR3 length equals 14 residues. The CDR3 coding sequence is TGTGCCATCAGAGGGGGACAGGGGTCAGAGGACTACACCTTC. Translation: CAIRGGQGSEDYTF.

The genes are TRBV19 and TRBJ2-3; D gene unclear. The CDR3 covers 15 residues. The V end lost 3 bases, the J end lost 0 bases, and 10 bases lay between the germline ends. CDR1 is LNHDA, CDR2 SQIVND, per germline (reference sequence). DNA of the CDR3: TGTGCCAGTAGTATCGGCGGAATAAGCACAGATACGCAGTATTTT. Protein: CASSIGGISTDTQYF.

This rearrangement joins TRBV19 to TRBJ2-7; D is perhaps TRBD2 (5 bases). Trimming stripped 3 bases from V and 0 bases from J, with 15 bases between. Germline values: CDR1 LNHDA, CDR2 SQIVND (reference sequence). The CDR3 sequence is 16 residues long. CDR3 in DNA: TGTGCCAGTAGTATCCGAATGGAGGAGATCTCCTACGAGCAGTACTTC. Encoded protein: CASSIRMEEISYEQYF.

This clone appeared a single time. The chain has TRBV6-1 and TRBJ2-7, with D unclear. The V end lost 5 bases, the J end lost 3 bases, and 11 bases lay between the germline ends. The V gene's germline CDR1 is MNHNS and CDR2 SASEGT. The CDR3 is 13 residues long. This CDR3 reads CASSLTDLYEQYF. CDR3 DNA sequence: TGTGCCAGCAGTCTCACAGATCTCTACGAGCAGTACTTC.

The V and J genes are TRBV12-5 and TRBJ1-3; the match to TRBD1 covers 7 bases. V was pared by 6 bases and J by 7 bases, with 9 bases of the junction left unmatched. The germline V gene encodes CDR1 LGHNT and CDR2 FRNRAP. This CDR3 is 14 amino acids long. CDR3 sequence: CASGADQGVNTIYF. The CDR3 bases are TGTGCTAGTGGCGCGGACCAGGGGGTCAACACCATATATTTT.

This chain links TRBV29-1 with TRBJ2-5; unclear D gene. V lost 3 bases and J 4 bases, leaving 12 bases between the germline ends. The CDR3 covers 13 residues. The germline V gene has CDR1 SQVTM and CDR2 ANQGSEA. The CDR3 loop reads CSVEWAPGETQYF. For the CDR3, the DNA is TGCAGCGTTGAGTGGGCCCCCGGAGAGACCCAGTACTTC.

CDR3 in DNA: TGCGCCAGCAGCCGAAATGCCGGATACAATGAGCAGTTCTTC. It translates to CASSRNAGYNEQFF. This sequence joins TRBV5-1 and TRBJ2-1; D uncertain. CDR1 and CDR2 (germline): SGHRS, YFSETQ. Trimming pared 4 bases from V and 4 bases from J, leaving 12 bases between. The CDR3 runs 14 residues.

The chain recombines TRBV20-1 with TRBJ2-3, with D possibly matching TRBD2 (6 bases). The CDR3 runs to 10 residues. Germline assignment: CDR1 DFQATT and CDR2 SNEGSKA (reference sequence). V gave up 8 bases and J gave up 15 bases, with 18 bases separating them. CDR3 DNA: TGCAGTCCCACATGGGACTTACGATATTTT. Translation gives CSPTWDLRYF.

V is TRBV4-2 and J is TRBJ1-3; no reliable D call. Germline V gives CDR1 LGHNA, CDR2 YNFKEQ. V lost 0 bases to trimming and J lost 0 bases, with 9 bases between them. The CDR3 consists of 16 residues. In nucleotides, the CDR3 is TGTGCCAGCAGCCAAGATCGGGCAGTCTCTGGAAACACCATATATTTT. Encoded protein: CASSQDRAVSGNTIYF.

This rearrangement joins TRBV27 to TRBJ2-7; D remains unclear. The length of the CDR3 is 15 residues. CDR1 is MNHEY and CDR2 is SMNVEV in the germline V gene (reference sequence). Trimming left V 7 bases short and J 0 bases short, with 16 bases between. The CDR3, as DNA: TGTGCCAGCAAACCCACCGCCCGACACTCCTACGAGCAGTACTTC. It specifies CASKPTARHSYEQYF.